Listed below are T cell receptor beta chains from one sample, sequenced in a study of human T cells and chemical hapten exposure. TCRdb reanalysed the RACE reads using MiXCR and keeps one entry per CDR3 protein. Here the sample spans 90,000 to 110,000 distinct CDR3 sequences, approximately 36% being singletons. This specimen was whole blood, taken in connection with sensitization to the hapten diphenylcyclopropenone (DPC). The receptors derive from a man in his forties with alopecia areata. Some clones in this sample may be carry-over from other donors' samples. CDR3s include the opening cysteine and the closing phenylalanine or tryptophan. D genes are given only for firm matches. Clone size is shown for a subset of rows, as once, few, many or a class of expanded clone.

14	TRBJ1-2	TRBV6-5	NA	few	TGTGCCAGCAGTTACTCTACAGCGAACTATGGCTACACCTTC	CASSYSTANYGYTF
12	TRBJ2-3	TRBV29-1	NA	few	TGCAGCGCCCAACCCCTCGGAGATACGCAGTATTTT	CSAQPLGDTQYF
15	TRBJ2-1	TRBV19	NA	NA	TGTGCCAGTAGTATAACTCCGGGGGTCCACAATGAGCAGTTCTTC	CASSITPGVHNEQFF
13	TRBJ2-3	TRBV18	NA	NA	TGTGCCAGCTCTCCAGACAGCACAGATACGCAGTATTTT	CASSPDSTDTQYF
15	TRBJ2-2	TRBV18	NA	once	TGTGCCAGCTCAACGATGGGCACGAACACCGGGGAGCTGTTTTTT	CASSTMGTNTGELFF
13	TRBJ2-3	TRBV10-2	NA	NA	TGCGCCAGCAGTGAGCAGGCTAAAGATACGCAGTATTTT	CASSEQAKDTQYF
16	TRBJ2-3	TRBV27	NA	few	TGTGCCAGCAGTTTAGGAGGGGTTTGGAGCACAGATACGCAGTATTTT	CASSLGGVWSTDTQYF
13	TRBJ2-1	TRBV10-3	NA	NA	TGTGCCATCAGTGAGCCCTACCTGGCGGAGCAGTTCTTC	CAISEPYLAEQFF
18	TRBJ2-1	TRBV7-2	NA	NA	TGTGCCAGCAGCTTAGAACGGGGTAGCGCGGTAACCGGCGTTGAGCAGTTCTTC	CASSLERGSAVTGVEQFF
12	TRBJ1-3	TRBV11-2	NA	few	TGTGCCAGCAGCTTATGGGGAAACACCATATATTTT	CASSLWGNTIYF
12	TRBJ2-1	TRBV29-1	TRBD2	few	TGCAGCGTTGGGGAGGGGCTGGGTGAGCAGTTCTTC	CSVGEGLGEQFF
16	TRBJ2-3	TRBV9	NA	few	TGTGCCAGCAAAAGCGGGTCGGGAGTTGGCACAGATACGCAGTATTTT	CASKSGSGVGTDTQYF
16	TRBJ1-2	TRBV10-3	NA	NA	TGTGCCATCAGTGGAACTGGTCAGGGCCTAAACCATGGCTACACCTTC	CAISGTGQGLNHGYTF
15	TRBJ2-7	TRBV28	TRBD1	NA	TGTGCCAGCAGGTACCCCGGGACAGGGGGCGACGAGCAGTACTTC	CASRYPGTGGDEQYF
16	TRBJ2-5	TRBV7-8	NA	NA	TGTGCCAGCAGCGCCAGCCGCCTGCTCGGACAAGAGACCCAGTACTTC	CASSASRLLGQETQYF
14	TRBJ2-7	TRBV5-1	NA	NA	TGCGCCAGCAGCGGATGGGACGGGGACTACGAGCAGTACTTC	CASSGWDGDYEQYF
11	TRBJ1-2	TRBV6-2/TRBV6-3	NA	NA	TGTGCCAGCAGTCGGACTTATGGCTACACCTTC	CASSRTYGYTF
16	TRBJ1-3	TRBV7-2	TRBD1	NA	TGTGCCAGCAGCTTAGGGCAGGGGGCTGGAGGAAACACCATATATTTT	CASSLGQGAGGNTIYF
15	TRBJ1-1	TRBV20-1	TRBD1	few	TGCAGTGCTAGAGTGGACAGGGGCCCGAACACTGAAGCTTTCTTT	CSARVDRGPNTEAFF
15	TRBJ2-3	TRBV7-9	TRBD1	NA	TGTGCCAGCAGCCCGGGGGACAGGGCTCCAGATACGCAGTATTTT	CASSPGDRAPDTQYF
15	TRBJ2-5	TRBV6-5	TRBD1	NA	TGTGCCAGCAATGCCCCGGGACAGGCCACCAGTACCCAGTACTTC	CASNAPGQATSTQYF
16	TRBJ1-2	TRBV7-3	TRBD1	NA	TGTGCCAGCAGCTTAATTCCATCGACAGGGTACTATGGCTACACCTTC	CASSLIPSTGYYGYTF
18	TRBJ2-3	TRBV7-8	NA	NA	TGTGCCAGCAGCTTTCAACTCGGGGGGCAAAGTAGCACAGATACGCAGTATTTT	CASSFQLGGQSSTDTQYF
17	TRBJ2-3	TRBV13	TRBD2	NA	TGTGCCAGCAGCATTCCAGCACTAGCGGGGGACACAGATACGCAGTATTTT	CASSIPALAGDTDTQYF
14	TRBJ1-1	TRBV6-1	NA	NA	TGTGCCAAAAATAGTCAAGGCCTGGACACTGAAGCTTTCTTT	CAKNSQGLDTEAFF
16	TRBJ2-1	TRBV28	NA	few	TGTGCCAGCTCCACCCCGGACGGCCGCTCCTACAATGAGCAGTTCTTC	CASSTPDGRSYNEQFF